This T cell receptor (beta chain) derives from a study of blood T cells in healthy people across ages. Study outcomes and limitations: Conclusively comparing naive with antigen-experienced cells was impossible with unsorted PBMCs. It was held that the diversity estimates obtained from one million T cells were underestimates.

Looked up from germline, CDR1 is DFQATT and CDR2 is SNEGSKA (reference sequence). This CDR3 is built from 13 residues. As concerns this clonotype: The antigen is not known.

Then a second PCR, running roughly 6 to 12 cycles, was carried out with a sample-barcoded 5' primer and a J-beta primer mix. Each cDNA molecule received a tag from a template-switch adaptor that had 12 random nucleotides. Each CDR3 protein is one row after TCRdb ran MiXCR on the 5' RACE reads. Seen here are about 810,000 distinct CDR3 sequences, 36% observed once, and the top ten hold about an eighth. The TCR sequence derives from a man aged 18 to 29 in good health. V and J are TRBV20-1 and TRBJ2-1; D not certain. The assigned J gene may be wrong: the sequence end matches TRBJ2-7 better. The sequenced material came from blood. In nucleotides, the CDR3 is TGCAGTGCTAGACCCCGGGCCGACAATGAGCAGTACTTC. It translates to CSARPRADNEQYF.